This TCR beta chain is drawn from a study of blood T cell repertoires in COVID-19. Data came from immunoSEQ multiplex PCR; TCRdb stores just in-frame clones and leaves some out. The profile shows over 200,000 clones, nearly 90% of them singletons. A single count supports this clone. The CDR3 is made up of 12 amino acids. V gave up 4 bases and J gave up 6 bases, with 7 bases separating them. The sample taken for sequencing was PBMCs or T cells enriched from blood (not recorded which). The receptor was isolated from a man aged 30 to 39 who had recovered from COVID-19. The chain combines TRBV12-3 or TRBV12-4 with TRBJ2-1; the D is unclear. The CDR3 DNA reads as TGTGCCAGCAGTTCTACCGTCAATGAGCAGTTCTTC. Protein product: CASSSTVNEQFF.